The T cell receptor (beta chain) under discussion was sequenced for a study of Ad26.COV2.S vaccination and SARS-CoV-2 variants. Across the study: Participants got Ad26.COV2.S intramuscularly, once or twice 56 days apart. Points from the study as a whole: For non-spike TCRs, breadth in vaccine recipients resembled that in placebo recipients. Considerable breadth of spike-specific CD8+ and CD4+ T cell responses has reportedly been documented following vaccination.

Deletions cut 4 bases from V and 1 base from J, with 11 bases between. Looked up from germline, CDR1 is SGHDT and CDR2 is YYEEEE. CDR3 size: 14 residues. Profiled with immunoSEQ multiplex PCR; TCRdb holds only in-frame clones, not every one. This sample yields about 330,000 clones, of which 90% are seen a single time; approximately 5.8% belongs to the top ten. This clone was counted a few times. Its antigen is not known. Treatment here: about 20 received Ad26.COV2.S at low or high dose, single or two shots; about 5 received placebo; per-sample allocation not given. Material that was analyzed had been drawn on day 63 after the first vaccine or placebo injection.

This chain links TRBV5-6 with TRBJ1-1, with D possibly being TRBD1 (6 bases). This specimen consisted of peripheral blood, obtained in a trial of Ad26.COV2.S vaccine versus placebo. The TCR sequence derives from a person between 18 and 59 years old who received the Ad26.COV2.S COVID-19 vaccine or a placebo. The CDR3 protein is CASSPRDKNTEAFF. CDR3 bases: TGTGCCAGCAGCCCCAGGGACAAGAACACTGAAGCTTTCTTT.